This T cell receptor (beta chain) was recorded in a study of Ad26.COV2.S vaccination and SARS-CoV-2 variants. Study as a whole: The donor participated in the COV1001 trial, in its Ad26.COV2.S arm.

Treatment reported: 15 to 20 received Ad26.COV2.S at low or high dose, single or two shots; about 5 received placebo; per-sample allocation not given. Sampling took place 63 days after the first vaccine or placebo injection. This Boston cohort included adults aged 18-55 years. TCRdb's table, derived via immunoSEQ multiplex PCR, lists solely in-frame clones and lacks some. The table shows 360,000 or so clones, with around 87% occurring only once. Trimming took 3 bases from V and 7 from J, leaving 12 bases between them. The CDR3 is 13 amino acids. Specimen: peripheral blood, collected in a trial of Ad26.COV2.S vaccine versus placebo. The receptor was isolated from a person aged 18-60 years who received the Ad26.COV2.S COVID-19 vaccine or a placebo. The J gene is TRBJ1-1, the V gene TRBV12-3 or TRBV12-4, with D possibly TRBD1 on 5 matching bases. CDR3 DNA: TGTGCCAGCAGTTTTGTGTGGGACGGTGAAGCTTTCTTT. It specifies CASSFVWDGEAFF.